These 17 T cell receptor beta chains were all obtained from the same sample, sequenced in a study of T cell repertoires in cytomegalovirus infection. TCRdb ran MiXCR on the reads and lists one entry per CDR3 protein. The sample carries some 250,000 distinct CDR3 sequences, around 8.7% recorded once. Sequencing used PBMCs. The receptors shown here come from a human donor in good health (CMV status not recorded). Some clones in this sample may be carry-over from other donors' samples.

This clonotype was detected ten times or more. The V and J genes are TRBV7-2 and TRBJ2-3, with a tentative D call TRBD2 (6 bases). CDR1 SGHTA and CDR2 FQGNSA come from the germline V gene. Trimming cost V 5 bases and J 6 bases, with 18 bases left between them. The CDR3 has 15 amino acids. The CDR3 DNA reads as TGTGCCAGCAGCCCGGGACTGCACGGGGTGGATACGCAGTATTTT. This translates into CASSPGLHGVDTQYF.

This clonotype was seen at least ten times. The chain joins TRBV2 to TRBJ1-5, with D unclear. Germline-derived CDR1 and CDR2 are SNHLY and FYNNEI. V shed 2 bases and J shed 3 bases, with 5 bases lying between them. The CDR3 sequence is 13 residues long. In DNA, the CDR3 is TGTGCCAGCAGTGAATCCCCCAATCAGCCCCAGCATTTT. It encodes CASSESPNQPQHF.

This chain uses TRBV19 with TRBJ1-2; D is perhaps TRBD1 (5 bases). The CDR3 totals 14 residues. Trimming removed 4 bases at V and 0 bases at J, with 9 bases between. CDR1 and CDR2 from the germline V gene are LNHDA and SQIVND (reference sequence). The CDR3 is CASSREQANYGYTF. The DNA of the CDR3 is TGTGCCAGTAGTAGGGAACAGGCTAACTATGGCTACACCTTC.

This clonotype was counted ten times or more. The chain couples TRBV20-1 to TRBJ1-1; a possible D gene is TRBD1 (5 bases). CDR1 is DFQATT, CDR2 SNEGSKA, per germline (reference sequence). Trimming shortened V by 5 bases and J by 1 base, and 14 bases separated the two germline ends. The CDR3 is made up of 14 amino acids. The CDR3 region is CSAEINQGNTEAFF. CDR3 in DNA: TGCAGTGCTGAAATTAATCAGGGGAACACTGAAGCTTTCTTT.

In this sample, this clonotype turned up many times. The J gene is TRBJ1-1, the V gene TRBV28; no firm D call. The CDR3 totals 11 residues. Trimming stripped 7 bases from V and 6 bases from J, with 9 bases between. CDR1 is MDHEN and CDR2 is SYDVKM in the germline V gene. This CDR3 is CASKVYPEAFF. The CDR3 nucleotides are TGTGCCAGCAAGGTGTATCCTGAAGCTTTCTTT.

This chain joins TRBV7-8 and TRBJ2-7, with TRBD2 matching 9 bases. Germline V gives CDR1 SGHVS, CDR2 FQNEAQ. This CDR3 contains 15 residues. With 7 bases clipped from V and 4 bases from J, the junction kept 11 bases outside the gene matches. This chain's CDR3 is CASTLGGRAGYEQYF. In nucleotides, the CDR3 is TGTGCCAGCACCCTTGGCGGGAGGGCCGGGTACGAGCAGTACTTC.

This rearrangement joins TRBV27 to TRBJ1-1; D gene uncertain. The V gene lost 6 bases and the J gene lost 4 bases, with 18 bases spanning the gap. CDR3 length equals 15 residues. Germline CDR1 and CDR2: MNHEY and SMNVEV (reference sequence). This CDR3 reads CASSVGLGWGTEAFF. CDR3 nucleotide sequence: TGTGCCAGCAGCGTCGGACTGGGTTGGGGCACTGAAGCTTTCTTT.

There are many counts of this clonotype. J is TRBJ1-2 and V is TRBV7-2; D unclear. CDR1 SGHTA and CDR2 FQGNSA come from the germline V gene. Trimming took off 0 bases at V and 3 bases at J, with 8 bases between the two ends. The CDR3 runs to 14 residues. The CDR3 DNA reads TGTGCCAGCAGCTTAGCCCCGGAAGACTATGGCTACACCTTC. Its protein product is CASSLAPEDYGYTF.

This clonotype was counted at least ten times. The chain is built from TRBV7-2 and TRBJ2-7, with D possibly being TRBD1 or TRBD2 (5 bases each). This CDR3 is built from 15 residues. Germline V gene data show CDR1 as SGHTA and CDR2 as FQGNSA. Deletions cut 5 bases from V and 2 bases from J, with 16 bases between. CDR3 in DNA: TGTGCCAGCAGCCAGCAGCCCGGGGCCACCTACGAGCAGTACTTC. Its translation is CASSQQPGATYEQYF.

This clonotype was counted ten times or more. The V gene is TRBV7-6, the J gene TRBJ2-3; tentatively, D is TRBD2 (5 bases). CDR3 length equals 16 residues. CDR1 is SGHVS, CDR2 FNYEAQ, per germline. V lost 1 base and J 4 bases, leaving 15 bases between the germline ends. The CDR3 DNA follows: TGTGCCAGCAGCTTAGGAGGACTCAGAGTTTCAGATACGCAGTATTTT. It is translated as CASSLGGLRVSDTQYF.

The table lists this clonotype with many counts. V usage is TRBV7-2 and J usage is TRBJ2-7; no definite D call. Germline assignment: CDR1 SGHTA and CDR2 FQGNSA. Trimming shortened V by 4 bases and J by 3 bases, and 4 bases separated the two germline ends. The CDR3 is 11 amino acids. CDR3: CASSSLYEQYF. As DNA, the CDR3 is TGTGCCAGCAGCTCCCTCTACGAGCAGTACTTC.

This clonotype was found many times. The chain combines TRBV11-1 with TRBJ2-1; 13 positions agree with TRBD2. Germline V gene data show CDR1 as SGHAT and CDR2 as FQDESV (reference sequence). V shed 3 bases, J shed 3 bases, and the junction held 14 bases outside the gene matches. CDR3 length equals 20 residues. The CDR3 DNA is TGTGCCAGCAGCTTCGACGGACTAGCGGGAGCCCTTCCTATCTACAATGAGCAGTTCTTC. Translated, it gives CASSFDGLAGALPIYNEQFF. Complete variable domain (other parts from reference TRBV11-1 and TRBJ2-1): EAEVAQSPRYKITEKSQAVAFWCDPISGHATLYWYRQILGQGPELLVQFQDESVVDDSQLPKDRFSAERLKGVDSTLKIQPAELGDSAMYLCASSFDGLAGALPIYNEQFFGPGTRLTVL.

This clonotype showed up just a few times. The genes are TRBV20-1 and TRBJ2-1; 7 bases line up with TRBD1. This CDR3 comprises 14 residues. CDR1 is DFQATT and CDR2 is SNEGSKA in the germline V gene (reference sequence). V shed 0 bases, J shed 9 bases, and the junction held 8 bases outside the gene matches. Written as DNA, the CDR3 is TGCAGTGCTAGAGATGGGGTGACAGGGCCTGAGCAGTTCTTC. This translates into CSARDGVTGPEQFF.

The rearrangement links TRBV7-3 to TRBJ2-2; no clear D. The CDR3 length is 15 residues. V dropped 2 bases and J dropped 0 bases, with 7 bases sitting between them. Per germline, CDR1 SGHTA and CDR2 FQGTGA. The CDR3 loop reads CASSLSHTNTGELFF. DNA for the CDR3: TGTGCCAGCAGCTTATCACACACGAACACCGGGGAGCTGTTTTTT.

The chain employs TRBV7-2 and TRBJ2-1; the match to TRBD1 covers 7 bases. CDR3 size: 17 residues. V was clipped by 2 bases and J by 3 bases; unmatched bases: 10. Germline CDR1 SGHTA, CDR2 FQGNSA. CDR3 in amino acids: CASSLIRRTGNYNEQFF. DNA of the CDR3: TGTGCCAGCAGCTTAATTCGTCGGACAGGCAACTACAATGAGCAGTTCTTC.

In this sample, this clonotype turned up many times. The gene calls are TRBV7-2 and TRBJ2-3; TRBD2 matches 8 bases. V shed 3 bases and J 2 bases; nucleotides not matched to a gene: 10. Looked up from germline, CDR1 is SGHTA and CDR2 is FQGNSA. This CDR3 is 17 amino acids long. CDR3 sequence (DNA): TGTGCCAGCAGCTTGAGCTTCACGGGGGGGCTCACAGATACGCAGTATTTT. The encoded protein is CASSLSFTGGLTDTQYF.

The chain links TRBV24-1 to TRBJ2-1; D remains unclear. CDR1 is KGHDR, CDR2 SFDVKD, per germline. This CDR3 is built from 14 residues. The V and J ends lost 0 bases and 12 bases respectively, with 14 bases between them. This CDR3 is CATSDLWQANGQFF. DNA for the CDR3: TGTGCCACCAGTGATTTGTGGCAGGCCAACGGGCAGTTCTTC.